One and the same sample provided the 13 T cell receptor beta chains below, sequenced in a study of shared clonotypes between healthy human individuals. The method was immunoSEQ multiplex PCR; TCRdb's version includes in-frame clones alone and lacks a portion of them. The table has more than 450,000 clones, 79% seen once. The sample taken for sequencing was PBMCs. The receptors stem from a woman in her forties in good health. Some clones in this sample may be carry-over from other donors' samples.

In DNA, the CDR3 is TGCAGCGTTGATGGGGGGAGGGACAAAGCTTTCTTT. It translates to CSVDGGRDKAFF. This chain links TRBV29-1 with TRBJ1-1; maybe TRBD1 (6 bases). CDR1 SQVTM and CDR2 ANQGSEA come from the germline V gene. V lost 3 bases and J lost 9, with 14 bases in between. This CDR3 comprises 12 residues.

The gene calls are TRBV4-2 and TRBJ2-1; no clear D gene. V was cut by 2 bases and J by 4 bases, with 9 bases left in between. Germline V gene data show CDR1 as LGHNA and CDR2 as YNFKEQ. The CDR3 loop spans 14 amino acids. As DNA, the CDR3 is TGTGCCAGCAGCCAAAATTGGGTTTACAATGAGCAGTTCTTC. It specifies CASSQNWVYNEQFF.

The genes are TRBV6-6 and TRBJ2-5; 13 nucleotides line up with TRBD2. The CDR3 runs 15 residues. The germline gives CDR1 MNHNY, CDR2 SVGAGI (reference sequence). Unmatched junction bases numbered 5, after V lost 6 bases and J lost 4 bases. The CDR3 here is CASRPGTSGIETQYF. CDR3 bases: TGTGCCAGCAGGCCCGGGACTAGCGGGATAGAGACCCAGTACTTC.

The rearrangement uses TRBV5-4 and TRBJ1-2; TRBD1 is a possible D gene (6 bases). In germline, CDR1 is SGHNT, CDR2 YYREEE (reference sequence). The V end was cut by 2 bases, the J end by 2 bases, with 10 bases between. The CDR3 length is 14 residues. For the CDR3, the DNA is TGTGCCAGCAGCTTCGGACAGAGAAACTATGGCTACACCTTC. Its translation: CASSFGQRNYGYTF.

The chain joins TRBV28 to TRBJ2-7; 9 nucleotides match TRBD1. With V trimmed by 3 bases and J by 2 bases, 5 bases remained unmatched. Germline loops: CDR1 MDHEN, CDR2 SYDVKM. This CDR3 has 15 residues. The CDR3 loop reads CASSFGGQGTYEQYF. Written as DNA, the CDR3 is TGTGCCAGCAGTTTTGGCGGACAGGGGACCTACGAGCAGTACTTC.

CDR3 nucleotides: TGTGCCTGGAGTGTAGGGCCGCCTAGCACAGATACGCAGTATTTT. Its translation: CAWSVGPPSTDTQYF. This sequence joins TRBV30 and TRBJ2-3; D unresolved. Germline CDR1 GTSNPN, CDR2 SVGIG (reference sequence). Between the trimmed V and J ends, which lost 0 bases and 0 bases, there was a span of 10 bases. The CDR3 covers 15 residues.

The rearrangement uses TRBV5-1 and TRBJ2-7, with D tentatively TRBD1 (6 bases). The CDR3 contains 15 residues. Trimming removed 0 bases at V and 6 bases at J, with 16 bases between. The germline V gene encodes CDR1 SGHRS and CDR2 YFSETQ. CDR3 sequence: CASSLVWGQVAEQYF. The CDR3, as DNA: TGCGCCAGCAGCTTGGTGTGGGGGCAAGTGGCCGAGCAGTACTTC.

This chain connects TRBV6-5 to TRBJ2-7; D tentatively reads TRBD1 or TRBD2 (5 bases each). The germline gives CDR1 MNHEY, CDR2 SVGAGI. The CDR3 contains 12 residues. V was pared by 6 bases and J by 3 bases, with 9 bases between. The chain's CDR3 is CASRGPNYEQYF. As DNA, the CDR3 is TGTGCCAGCAGGGGACCCAACTACGAGCAGTACTTC.

The chain uses TRBV5-1 and TRBJ2-1, with 11 bases fitting TRBD2. CDR1 and CDR2 from the germline V gene are SGHRS and YFSETQ. This CDR3 contains 16 residues. The V segment lost 5 bases and the J segment 3 bases; nucleotides outside the gene matches: 7. As DNA, the CDR3 is TGCGCCAGCAGTCCCATAACTAGCGGGGGCTACAATGAGCAGTTCTTC. It translates to CASSPITSGGYNEQFF.

V is TRBV5-5 and J is TRBJ2-7, with D tentatively TRBD2 (5 bases). CDR1 and CDR2 from the germline V gene are SGHKS and YYEKEE (reference sequence). Trimming removed 4 bases from V and 6 bases from J, with 11 bases in between. The CDR3 is made up of 12 amino acids. In DNA form, the CDR3 reads TGTGCCAGCAGCCCCCTTGAGGGCGAGCAGTACTTC. Translating gives CASSPLEGEQYF.

This clone has a handful of counts. CDR3 sequence reads: CASIQGAEQYF. The CDR3 DNA follows: TGTGCCAGCATCCAGGGGGCCGAGCAGTACTTC. The chain is built from TRBV2 and TRBJ2-5; 8 nucleotides line up with TRBD1. The DNA end is more similar to TRBJ2-7, so the J call may be wrong. CDR3 length equals 11 residues. Germline CDR1 and CDR2: SNHLY and FYNNEI.

V and J are TRBV5-6 and TRBJ1-1; D remains unclear. The germline V gene has CDR1 SGHDT and CDR2 YYEEEE. The CDR3 has 14 residues. V was cut by 2 bases and J by 1 base, with 9 bases left in between. CDR3 nucleotide sequence: TGTGCCAGCAGCTTAGGGAGTACGAACACTGAAGCTTTCTTT. This encodes CASSLGSTNTEAFF.

The V call is TRBV13, the J call TRBJ1-1; no definite D call. The CDR3 covers 14 residues. Trimming pared 0 bases from V and 3 bases from J, leaving 8 bases between. The germline V gene encodes CDR1 PRHDT and CDR2 FYEKMQ (reference sequence). In DNA, the CDR3 is TGTGCCAGCAGCTTAGGGGGCAAGGACACTGAAGCTTTCTTT. Translating it yields CASSLGGKDTEAFF.